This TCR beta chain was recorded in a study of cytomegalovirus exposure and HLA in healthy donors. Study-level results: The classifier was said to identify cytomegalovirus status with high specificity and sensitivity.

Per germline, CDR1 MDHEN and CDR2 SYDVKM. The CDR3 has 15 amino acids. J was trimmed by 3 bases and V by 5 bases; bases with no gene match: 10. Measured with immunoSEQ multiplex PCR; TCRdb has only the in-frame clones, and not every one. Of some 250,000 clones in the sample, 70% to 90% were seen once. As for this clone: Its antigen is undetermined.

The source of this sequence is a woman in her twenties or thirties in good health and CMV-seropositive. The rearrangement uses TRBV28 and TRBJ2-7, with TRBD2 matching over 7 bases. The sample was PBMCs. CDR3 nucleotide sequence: TGTGCCAGCAGTCGGGACCGACTAGCTCACTACGAGCAGTACTTC. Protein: CASSRDRLAHYEQYF. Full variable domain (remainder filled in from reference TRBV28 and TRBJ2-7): DVKVTQSSRYLVKRTGEKVFLECVQDMDHENMFWYRQDPGLGLRLIYFSYDVKMKEKGDIPEGYSVSREKKERFSLILESASTNQTSMYLCASSRDRLAHYEQYFGPGTRLTVT.